The 24 T cell receptor beta chains in this list originate from one sample, sequenced in a study of CD8 T cells in Susac syndrome. Random hexamers were used to reverse transcribe 0.5 to 1 ug of RNA. TCRdb used MiXCR to reprocess the immunoSEQ multiplex PCR reads, holding one entry per CDR3 protein. Of some 300,000 distinct CDR3 sequences listed, about 88% are singletons. The sequencing input was CD8+ T cells from PBMCs. The receptors shown here come from a human donor with multiple sclerosis.

This clonotype was recorded only once. This chain connects TRBV27 to TRBJ2-3, with unresolved D. The CDR3 sequence is 12 residues long. The germline gives CDR1 MNHEY, CDR2 SMNVEV (reference sequence). The V gene lost 3 bases and the J gene lost 7 bases, with 8 bases spanning the gap. CDR3 amino acids: CASSFQGYTQYF. The CDR3 DNA reads as TGTGCCAGCAGTTTTCAAGGATATACGCAGTATTTT.

The V call is TRBV19, the J call TRBJ2-5; D might be TRBD2 (6 bases). This CDR3 is built from 14 residues. Trimming shortened V by 5 bases and J by 7 bases, and 17 bases separated the two germline ends. In germline, CDR1 is LNHDA, CDR2 SQIVND (reference sequence). The CDR3: CASSSRLGGWTQYF. The CDR3, as DNA: TGTGCCAGTAGTTCCCGACTAGGTGGTTGGACCCAGTACTTC.

The rearrangement links TRBV7-9 to TRBJ2-1; D may match TRBD1 or TRBD2 (5 bases each). V was cut by 5 bases and J by 9 bases, with 8 bases left in between. CDR3 length: 11 amino acids. CDR1 is SEHNR, CDR2 FQNEAQ, per germline (reference sequence). The CDR3 sequence is CASSGTGEQFF. The CDR3 DNA sequence: TGTGCCAGCAGCGGGACCGGTGAGCAGTTCTTC.

The V gene is TRBV7-8, the J gene TRBJ2-7; a possible D gene is TRBD1 (7 bases). Looked up from germline, CDR1 is SGHVS and CDR2 is FQNEAQ. The germline V and J ends were trimmed by 10 bases and 5 bases, with 15 bases remaining between them. This CDR3 region has 12 residues. CDR3 loop: CATGIRGDEQYF. CDR3 nucleotides: TGTGCCACCGGGATCAGGGGGGACGAGCAGTACTTC.

The chain links TRBV30 to TRBJ1-2; 8 bases line up with TRBD1. From germline, CDR1 is GTSNPN and CDR2 SVGIG (reference sequence). V lost 3 bases to trimming and J lost 1 base; unmatched junction nucleotides: 7. This CDR3 is 15 amino acids long. This CDR3 is CAWSEDREGNYGYTF. Written as DNA, the CDR3 is TGTGCCTGGAGCGAGGACAGGGAGGGTAACTATGGCTACACCTTC.

The gene calls are TRBV7-9 and TRBJ2-1; unclear D gene. Germline CDR1 and CDR2: SEHNR and FQNEAQ (reference sequence). The CDR3 length is 17 residues. With 1 base removed from V and 0 bases from J, the gap between germline ends came to 13 bases. The CDR3 protein is CASSLVPARSSYNEQFF. The CDR3 DNA reads TGTGCCAGCAGCTTAGTTCCCGCCAGGAGCTCCTACAATGAGCAGTTCTTC.

The V and J genes are TRBV5-1 and TRBJ1-2; D is undetermined. Germline CDR1 is SGHRS and CDR2 is YFSETQ. Trimming took 0 bases from V and 2 from J, leaving 8 bases between them. The CDR3 has 14 residues. CDR3 residues: CASSLADSNYGYTF. As DNA, the CDR3 is TGCGCCAGCAGCTTGGCCGATTCAAACTATGGCTACACCTTC.

The rearrangement links TRBV7-3 to TRBJ2-1, with 8 bases lining up with TRBD2. This CDR3 is 18 amino acids long. Losses at the gene ends were 0 bases for V and 7 bases for J; bases not matched to a gene: 14. Germline lookup yields CDR1 SGHTA and CDR2 FQGTGA. The CDR3 sequence is CASSLTVGTRGEGNEQFF. The CDR3 DNA reads as TGTGCCAGCAGCTTAACAGTGGGGACTAGAGGGGAGGGGAATGAGCAGTTCTTC.

This clonotype was picked up a small number of times. The CDR3 loop reads CASSLELAGSTDTQYF. The CDR3 DNA follows: TGTGCCAGCAGCTTAGAATTAGCGGGAAGCACAGATACGCAGTATTTT. The chain joins TRBV11-2 to TRBJ2-3, with TRBD2 matching over 8 bases. CDR3 length: 16 residues. Per germline, CDR1 SGHAT and CDR2 FQNNGV. With 0 bases clipped from V and 0 bases from J, the junction kept 2 bases outside the gene matches.

The J gene is TRBJ2-1, the V gene TRBV4-2; D may be TRBD2 (6 bases). V was trimmed by 6 bases and J by 8 bases, leaving 11 bases between them. Germline CDR1 and CDR2: LGHNA and YNFKEQ. The CDR3 is 12 amino acids. The CDR3 reads CASRSTSYEQFF. The DNA of the CDR3 is TGTGCCAGCAGGTCTACTAGCTATGAGCAGTTCTTC.

This clonotype was detected a few times. The chain employs TRBV12-5 and TRBJ2-1, with a possible D match to TRBD2 (7 bases). This CDR3 contains 19 residues. The V end lost 0 bases, the J end lost 12 bases, and 30 bases lay between the germline ends. Germline V CDR1 and CDR2: LGHNT, FRNRAP. In DNA form, the CDR3 reads TGTGCTAGTGGTTTGGTACAAGATCTTTTCGGCGGGAGAGGGGGTGGGCAGTTCTTC. Translating gives CASGLVQDLFGGRGGGQFF.

The chain carries TRBV13 and TRBJ2-7; TRBD1 matches at 9 bases. J was trimmed by 2 bases and V by 1 base; bases with no gene match: 6. The CDR3 contains 16 residues. Germline CDR1 is PRHDT and CDR2 is FYEKMQ (reference sequence). CDR3 sequence (DNA): TGTGCCAGCAGCTTAGTGGGACAGGGTGGCCCCTACGAGCAGTACTTC. Protein: CASSLVGQGGPYEQYF.

This clonotype was observed a handful of times. The rearrangement joins TRBV11-3 to TRBJ2-7, with 11 positions matching TRBD2. The V gene end was trimmed by 4 bases and the J gene end by 2 bases; junction bases not matched to a gene: 7. The CDR3 is 16 residues long. Per the germline V gene, CDR1 is SGHNT and CDR2 is YENEEA. Here the CDR3 reads CASSSVAGGATYEQYF. The CDR3 DNA sequence: TGTGCCAGCAGCTCTGTAGCGGGAGGGGCAACCTACGAGCAGTACTTC.

The chain links TRBV7-9 to TRBJ2-5; D could derive from TRBD1 or TRBD2 (5 bases each). Trimming removed 5 bases from V and 5 bases from J, with 18 bases in between. Germline V CDR1 and CDR2: SEHNR, FQNEAQ (reference sequence). This CDR3 has 15 amino acids. The CDR3 sequence: CASSPGTAEVETQYF. CDR3 nucleotides: TGTGCCAGCAGCCCCGGGACGGCCGAGGTTGAGACCCAGTACTTC.

This clonotype was detected only once. The chain links TRBV25-1 to TRBJ1-1; TRBD1 matches at 8 bases. Germline-derived CDR1 and CDR2 are MGHDK and SYGVNS. V shed 8 bases and J 2 bases; nucleotides not matched to a gene: 7. This CDR3 is built from 14 residues. The CDR3 is CASGGTGGNTEAFF. The CDR3 region has the DNA TGTGCCAGCGGGGGAACAGGGGGTAACACTGAAGCTTTCTTT.

The chain is built from TRBV2 and TRBJ2-1; D uncertain. This CDR3 is 10 amino acids long. Germline V gene sequence: CDR1 SNHLY, CDR2 FYNNEI. Trimming took off 11 bases at V and 15 bases at J, with 17 bases between the two ends. CDR3 sequence (DNA): TGTGCCGTCCTGGGCGTTCGGCTGTTCTTC. This codes for CAVLGVRLFF.

V is TRBV7-9 and J is TRBJ2-1; D uncertain. The length of the CDR3 is 15 residues. Per the germline V gene, CDR1 is SEHNR and CDR2 is FQNEAQ (reference sequence). The CDR3 is CASRAEGLPYNEQFF. DNA of the CDR3: TGTGCTTCTCGGGCGGAAGGCCTCCCCTACAATGAGCAGTTCTTC.

CDR3 nucleotides: TGTGCTAGTGGTTTGGTACTTCACAATGAGCAGTTCTTC. It specifies CASGLVLHNEQFF. This chain links TRBV12-5 with TRBJ2-1; D unclear. V lost 0 bases and J lost 5, with 5 bases in between. The germline V gene has CDR1 LGHNT and CDR2 FRNRAP. This CDR3 contains 13 residues.

The chain has TRBV30 and TRBJ1-1; D perhaps matches TRBD1 (5 bases). There are 14 residues in the CDR3. The germline V gene has CDR1 GTSNPN and CDR2 SVGIG (reference sequence). V lost 2 bases and J 5 bases, leaving 15 bases between the germline ends. CDR3 DNA: TGTGCCTGGAGTTTCCAGGGACGGGGGACTGAAGCTTTCTTT. It is translated as CAWSFQGRGTEAFF.

This clonotype was counted a single time. J is TRBJ2-1 and V is TRBV5-1; 10 bases fit TRBD2. The CDR3 spans 15 residues. V shed 3 bases and J 9 bases; nucleotides not matched to a gene: 9. The germline CDR1 and CDR2 sequences are SGHRS and YFSETQ. CDR3 region: CASSSPSGSVAEQFF. The CDR3 nucleotides are TGCGCCAGCAGCTCCCCTAGCGGGAGTGTCGCTGAGCAGTTCTTC.

The V call is TRBV7-9, the J call TRBJ2-5; 8 positions match TRBD1. This CDR3 has 14 residues. The germline gives CDR1 SEHNR, CDR2 FQNEAQ (reference sequence). V lost 5 bases, J lost 2 bases, and 4 bases stayed unmatched. In nucleotides, the CDR3 is TGTGCCAGCAGCCCTAGACAGGGGCAAGAGACCCAGTACTTC. It specifies CASSPRQGQETQYF.

The rearrangement uses TRBV2 and TRBJ2-7, with 10 nucleotides matching TRBD2. J was trimmed by 1 base and V by 8 bases; bases with no gene match: 8. Germline assignment: CDR1 SNHLY and CDR2 FYNNEI. The length of the CDR3 is 15 residues. This CDR3 reads CASLTAAGGSYEQYF. CDR3 nucleotide sequence: TGTGCCAGCCTGACCGCAGCGGGAGGGTCCTACGAGCAGTACTTC.

The chain employs TRBV19 and TRBJ2-1; 11 nucleotides agree with TRBD1. The CDR3 contains 19 residues. Unmatched junction bases numbered 15, after V lost 2 bases and J lost 6 bases. Germline CDR1 is LNHDA and CDR2 is SQIVND (reference sequence). The CDR3 here is CASSISGQGVLGIINEQFF. CDR3 in DNA: TGTGCCAGTAGTATATCGGGACAGGGGGTGTTAGGAATCATCAATGAGCAGTTCTTC.

V is TRBV5-1 and J is TRBJ2-7; tentatively, D is TRBD1 or TRBD2 (5 bases each). Germline V gene lookup returns CDR1 SGHRS and CDR2 YFSETQ. V was shortened by 2 bases and J by 4 bases, with 13 bases between the two germline ends. The CDR3 extends over 14 amino acids. CDR3 in DNA: TGCGCCAGCAGCTTAAGAGGGGTTGGTTACGAGCAGTACTTC. Encoded protein: CASSLRGVGYEQYF.